What follows are 12 T cell receptor beta chains derived from one specimen sequenced in a study of patients and donors after allogeneic stem cell transplantation. TCRdb reprocessed the RT-PCR reads with MiXCR, giving one entry per CDR3 protein. The table lists about 70,000 distinct CDR3 sequences, 26% of them singletons. The specimen was blood, either unsorted or a sorted T cell fraction (not recorded which). These receptors were taken from a human donor who was either an allogeneic HSCT recipient or a stem cell or donor lymphocyte infusion donor (not recorded which). It is not recorded whose cells these are; they may come from a transplant donor.

The chain uses TRBV20-1 and TRBJ1-2; unclear D gene. Germline-derived CDR1 and CDR2 are DFQATT and SNEGSKA (reference sequence). This CDR3 comprises 13 residues. Trimming shortened V by 4 bases and J by 5 bases, and 14 bases separated the two germline ends. CDR3 DNA: TGCAGTGCTATCCAGAATGTCCTTTATGGCTACACCTTC. Translation gives CSAIQNVLYGYTF.

The sample holds many counts of this clonotype. This chain links TRBV5-6 with TRBJ2-7; the D is unclear. CDR3 length: 11 residues. Trimming stripped 3 bases from V and 3 bases from J, with 4 bases between. Germline assignment: CDR1 SGHDT and CDR2 YYEEEE. The CDR3 loop reads CASSSNYEQYF. CDR3 sequence (DNA): TGTGCCAGCAGCTCGAACTACGAGCAGTACTTC.

This clonotype was seen a few times. The chain employs TRBV2 and TRBJ2-3, with TRBD2 matching over 8 bases. After removal of 4 bases from V and 3 bases from J, the junction contained 3 bases not matched to a gene. In germline, CDR1 is SNHLY, CDR2 FYNNEI. This CDR3 is 14 amino acids long. DNA of the CDR3: TGTGCCAGCAGTGTAGGCGGGGGGACAGATACGCAGTATTTT. Its protein product is CASSVGGGTDTQYF.

This clonotype came up a few times. The gene calls are TRBV5-1 and TRBJ1-1; no definite D call. CDR3 length equals 13 residues. The V gene lost 4 bases and the J gene lost 4 bases, with 11 bases spanning the gap. Germline-derived CDR1 and CDR2 are SGHRS and YFSETQ. The CDR3 coding sequence is TGCGCCAGCAGCCCGGGTAGGAGCACTGAAGCTTTCTTT. Protein product: CASSPGRSTEAFF.

The table lists this clonotype with many counts. J is TRBJ1-1 and V is TRBV5-1; D call uncertain. The CDR3 has 12 amino acids. Germline V gene lookup returns CDR1 SGHRS and CDR2 YFSETQ. V gave up 0 bases and J gave up 7 bases, with 7 bases separating them. The CDR3 spells CASSLVPGEAFF. Written as DNA, the CDR3 is TGCGCCAGCAGCTTGGTCCCCGGTGAAGCTTTCTTT.

This clonotype has a handful of counts. This chain connects TRBV4-3 to TRBJ2-1; 7 bases agree with TRBD2. The V and J ends lost 0 bases and 4 bases, in that order; junction bases with no gene match: 9. The germline V gene has CDR1 LGHNA and CDR2 YSLEER. The CDR3 sequence is 17 residues long. CDR3 nucleotide sequence: TGCGCCAGCAGCCAAGATGTGGGGAGGGTTTTTTACAATGAGCAGTTCTTC. Translated: CASSQDVGRVFYNEQFF.

This clonotype appeared a few times. V usage is TRBV24-1 and J usage is TRBJ2-3, with D perhaps TRBD1 (6 bases). V lost 5 bases to trimming and J lost 2 bases, with 10 bases between them. In germline, CDR1 is KGHDR, CDR2 SFDVKD. The CDR3 spans 14 residues. CDR3 amino acids: CATSGQAVTDTQYF. CDR3 nucleotides: TGTGCCACCAGTGGACAGGCGGTCACAGATACGCAGTATTTT.

This clonotype has just a few counts. The V call is TRBV6-1, the J call TRBJ1-2; possible D gene TRBD1, 5 bases. Trimming removed 2 bases from V and 1 base from J, with 17 bases in between. CDR3 length: 17 amino acids. CDR1 is MNHNS, CDR2 SASEGT, per germline. The DNA of the CDR3 is TGTGCCAGCAGTGAACCCTTACCGGACATCGTTAACTATGGCTACACCTTC. Translated, it gives CASSEPLPDIVNYGYTF.

This sequence joins TRBV5-1 and TRBJ2-7; no reliable D call. Germline CDR1 reads SGHRS; CDR2 reads YFSETQ. This CDR3 has 13 residues. The V gene lost 2 bases and the J gene lost 6 bases, with 12 bases spanning the gap. The CDR3 region has the DNA TGCGCCAGCAGCTTCAAGGGTAGCTCCGAGCAGTACTTC. Its protein is CASSFKGSSEQYF. The full variable domain, its missing parts supplied by reference TRBV5-1 and TRBJ2-7, is KAGVTQTPRYLIKTRGQQVTLSCSPISGHRSVSWYQQTPGQGLQFLFEYFSETQRNKGNFPGRFSGRQFSNSRSEMNVSTLELGDSALYLCASSFKGSSEQYFGPGTRLTVT.

The V call is TRBV6-5, the J call TRBJ1-4; D is ambiguous. The germline V gene has CDR1 MNHEY and CDR2 SVGAGI. Trimming left V 6 bases short and J 8 bases short, with 16 bases between. The CDR3 is made up of 14 amino acids. The CDR3 bases are TGTGCCAGCAGAACAGACGGGGTGAGAGAAAAACTGTTTTTT. Protein: CASRTDGVREKLFF.

This rearrangement joins TRBV7-2 to TRBJ2-6; no clear D gene. The germline V and J ends were trimmed by 1 base and 2 bases, with 18 bases remaining between them. The CDR3 is made up of 19 amino acids. Germline CDR1 and CDR2: SGHTA and FQGNSA. CDR3 in amino acids: CASSLVRKLHYPGANVLTF. The CDR3 DNA follows: TGTGCCAGCAGCTTAGTTAGAAAGTTGCATTACCCTGGGGCCAACGTCCTGACTTTC.

This clonotype has more than one count but fewer than ten. The chain has TRBV24-1 and TRBJ2-2; no firm D call. The CDR3 is 15 amino acids. CDR1 and CDR2 (germline): KGHDR, SFDVKD. V was clipped by 4 bases and J by 0 bases, with 8 bases between them. Here the CDR3 DNA reads TGTGCCACCAGTGACCCGACAACGAACACCGGGGAGCTGTTTTTT. Translated: CATSDPTTNTGELFF.